This T cell receptor beta chain appears in the sequencing data of a study of blood T cell repertoires in COVID-19. Grouping used clinical history reported by participants in a survey and questionnaire. As processed by the authors: Quantification of nucleated cells was approximated via reference gene primer amplification. The assay was immunoSEQ multiplex PCR, and TCRdb's table has in-frame clones only and misses some. From that table come the V and J calls and clone size; the DNA was used to work out D and trimming. Counted here are 250,000 to 350,000 clones, 75% to 95% occurring once; the ten biggest clones make up roughly 1.1%. Trimming removed 4 bases from V and 6 bases from J, with 27 bases in between. CDR3 length: 18 amino acids. CDR1 is LGHDT and CDR2 is YNNKEL in the germline V gene (reference sequence).

The source is a woman between 25 and 40 years old who had recovered from COVID-19. V is TRBV3-1 (or the pseudogene TRBV3-2) and J is TRBJ1-2; D gene uncertain. Input material: PBMCs or T cells enriched from blood (not recorded which). The CDR3 bases are TGTGCCAGCAGCCCCAGCGCTCTGGAAAAGCGGACTCGGCATGGCTACACCTTC. It translates to CASSPSALEKRTRHGYTF.